Following are 11 T cell receptor beta chains from one sample sequenced in a study of cytomegalovirus exposure and HLA in healthy donors. The PCR ran on 60 Vbeta and 13 Jbeta primers. Method: immunoSEQ multiplex PCR; TCRdb's copy keeps in-frame clones and lacks some. The data hold around 130,000 clones, with roughly 85% observed a single time. What was sequenced was PBMCs. These receptors came from a woman under 40 in good health and CMV-seropositive.

The chain is built from TRBV6-1 and TRBJ2-6; no clear D. V lost 4 bases to trimming and J lost 0 bases, with 7 bases between them. Germline assignment: CDR1 MNHNS and CDR2 SASEGT. The CDR3 is 15 residues long. The DNA for the CDR3 is TGTGCCAGCAGTGGAGTCGCCTCTGGGGCCAACGTCCTGACTTTC. This sequence encodes CASSGVASGANVLTF.

The gene calls are TRBV6-1 and TRBJ1-1; 10 positions agree with TRBD1. Germline CDR1 reads MNHNS; CDR2 reads SASEGT. This CDR3 comprises 14 residues. Losses at the gene ends were 7 bases for V and 8 bases for J; bases not matched to a gene: 10. The CDR3 sequence: CASTSSTGGGEAFF. CDR3 sequence (DNA): TGTGCCAGCACCTCCTCGACAGGGGGCGGGGAAGCTTTCTTT.

The chain carries TRBV11-2 and TRBJ2-7; D not resolved. V was clipped by 0 bases and J by 3 bases, with 9 bases between them. The germline V gene has CDR1 SGHAT and CDR2 FQNNGV. This CDR3 has 14 residues. The CDR3 reads CASSLEWPGYEQYF. For the CDR3, the DNA is TGTGCCAGCAGCTTAGAGTGGCCAGGCTACGAGCAGTACTTC.

The rearrangement uses TRBV30 and TRBJ2-2; D gene unclear. V lost 4 bases, J lost 0 bases, and 9 bases lay in between. Per the germline V gene, CDR1 is GTSNPN and CDR2 is SVGIG (reference sequence). The CDR3 has 14 amino acids. Here the CDR3 reads CAWKSRPNTGELFF. As DNA, the CDR3 is TGTGCCTGGAAATCTAGGCCGAACACCGGGGAGCTGTTTTTT. Using reference TRBV30 and TRBJ2-2 for the parts outside the CDR3, the full variable domain is SQTIHQWPATLVQPVGSPLSLECTVEGTSNPNLYWYRQAAGRGLQLLFYSVGIGQISSEVPQNLSASRPQDRQFILSSKKLLLSDSGFYLCAWKSRPNTGELFFGEGSRLTVL.

V usage is TRBV29-1 and J usage is TRBJ2-3; 7 bases line up with TRBD1. V lost 7 bases, J lost 4 bases, and 8 bases stayed unmatched. Germline CDR1 and CDR2: SQVTM and ANQGSEA. The CDR3 totals 13 residues. Here the CDR3 reads CSARQGGADTQYF. CDR3 nucleotide sequence: TGCAGCGCCCGACAGGGTGGGGCAGATACGCAGTATTTT.

This chain uses TRBV29-1 with TRBJ1-2; no firm D call. Trimming took 5 bases from V and 12 from J, leaving 7 bases between them. The CDR3 contains 8 residues. Germline loops: CDR1 SQVTM, CDR2 ANQGSEA. This CDR3 reads CSVPEDTF. In DNA form, the CDR3 reads TGCAGCGTTCCCGAGGACACCTTC.

This clone was detected once. This chain links TRBV5-1 with TRBJ1-4; 7 bases match TRBD1. The germline gives CDR1 SGHRS, CDR2 YFSETQ. V dropped 4 bases and J dropped 5; count of bases not matched to a gene: 14. The CDR3 loop spans 17 amino acids. The CDR3 coding sequence is TGCGCCAGCAGCCTGAGGGGACCGGGACAGCCAAATGAAAAACTGTTTTTT. Translated, it gives CASSLRGPGQPNEKLFF.

The rearrangement joins TRBV19 to TRBJ2-3; D is perhaps TRBD2 (5 bases). In germline, CDR1 is LNHDA, CDR2 SQIVND (reference sequence). The V end was cut by 3 bases, the J end by 4 bases, with 8 bases between. This CDR3 contains 13 residues. The DNA of the CDR3 is TGTGCCAGTAGTATCCCCGGGGCAGATACGCAGTATTTT. It encodes CASSIPGADTQYF.

The chain uses TRBV28 and TRBJ1-5; TRBD1 matches 8 bases. Germline values: CDR1 MDHEN, CDR2 SYDVKM. There are 13 residues in the CDR3. J lost 7 bases, V lost 8 bases, and 7 bases had no gene match. CDR3 protein: CASYRQGRQPQHF. The CDR3 DNA is TGTGCCAGCTATAGACAGGGGAGACAGCCCCAGCATTTT.

The rearrangement links TRBV19 to TRBJ2-5; TRBD2 is a possible D gene (7 bases). Germline V gene sequence: CDR1 LNHDA, CDR2 SQIVND (reference sequence). Between the trimmed V and J ends, which lost 4 bases and 5 bases, there was a span of 11 bases. The CDR3 is made up of 13 amino acids. CDR3 in DNA: TGTGCCAGTAGTAAGGGGGGGGTCGAGACCCAGTACTTC. This sequence encodes CASSKGGVETQYF.

This clone was detected once. This chain uses TRBV2 with TRBJ2-7; 10 nucleotides agree with TRBD1. CDR3 length equals 14 residues. V was pared by 8 bases and J by 11 bases, with 15 bases of the junction left unmatched. Per germline, CDR1 SNHLY and CDR2 FYNNEI. The CDR3 sequence: CASSAGTGDTLEYF. As DNA, the CDR3 is TGTGCCAGCTCGGCTGGGACAGGGGACACCCTCGAGTACTTC. Variable domain in full (rest from reference TRBV2 and TRBJ2-7): EPEVTQTPSHQVTQMGQEVILRCVPISNHLYFYWYRQILGQKVEFLVSFYNNEISEKSEIFDDQFSVERPDGSNFTLKIRSTKLEDSAMYFCASSAGTGDTLEYFGPGTRLTVT.